This TCR beta chain was identified in a study of technical replicates of blood from a handful of donors. In germline, CDR1 is SQVTM, CDR2 ANQGSEA. The CDR3 sequence is 18 residues long. Unmatched junction bases numbered 8, after V lost 0 bases and J lost 0 bases. The assay was immunoSEQ multiplex PCR, and TCRdb's table has in-frame clones only and misses some. The table has about 97,000 clones, about 96% seen once. This clonotype was obtained from a human donor in good health. The sequenced material came from T cells isolated from PBMCs. J is TRBJ2-7 and V is TRBV29-1, with 13 bases identical to TRBD2. The CDR3 sequence: CSVEDQGLAGRSSYEQYF. In DNA, the CDR3 is TGCAGCGTTGAAGATCAGGGACTAGCGGGAAGGAGCTCCTACGAGCAGTACTTC.